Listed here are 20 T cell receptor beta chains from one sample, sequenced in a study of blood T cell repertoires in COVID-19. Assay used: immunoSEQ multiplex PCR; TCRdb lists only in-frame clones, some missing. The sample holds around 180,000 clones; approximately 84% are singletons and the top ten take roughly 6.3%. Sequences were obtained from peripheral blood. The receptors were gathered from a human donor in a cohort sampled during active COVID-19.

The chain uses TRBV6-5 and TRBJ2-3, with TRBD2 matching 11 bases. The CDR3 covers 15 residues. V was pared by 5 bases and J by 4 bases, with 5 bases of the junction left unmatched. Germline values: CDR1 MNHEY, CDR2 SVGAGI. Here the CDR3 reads CASSITSGGSDTQYF. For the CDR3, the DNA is TGTGCCAGCAGTATTACTAGCGGGGGCTCAGATACGCAGTATTTT.

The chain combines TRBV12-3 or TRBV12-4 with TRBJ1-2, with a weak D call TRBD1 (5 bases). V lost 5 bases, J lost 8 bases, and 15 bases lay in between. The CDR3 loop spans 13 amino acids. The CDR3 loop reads CASSPGGLEGYTF. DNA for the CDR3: TGTGCCAGCAGTCCGGGGGGACTAGAAGGCTACACCTTC.

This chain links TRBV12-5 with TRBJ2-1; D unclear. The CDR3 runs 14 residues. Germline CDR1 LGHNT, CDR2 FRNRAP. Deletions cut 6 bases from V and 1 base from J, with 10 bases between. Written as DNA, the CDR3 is TGTGCTAGTGGCCCCCTCGCGTCCTACAATGAGCAGTTCTTC. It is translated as CASGPLASYNEQFF.

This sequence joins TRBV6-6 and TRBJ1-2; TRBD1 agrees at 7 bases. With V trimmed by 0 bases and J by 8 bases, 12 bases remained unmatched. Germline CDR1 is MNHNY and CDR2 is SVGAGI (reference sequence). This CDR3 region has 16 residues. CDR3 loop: CASSYSLQGTLGGYTF. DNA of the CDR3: TGTGCCAGCAGTTACTCATTACAGGGGACCTTGGGGGGCTACACCTTC.

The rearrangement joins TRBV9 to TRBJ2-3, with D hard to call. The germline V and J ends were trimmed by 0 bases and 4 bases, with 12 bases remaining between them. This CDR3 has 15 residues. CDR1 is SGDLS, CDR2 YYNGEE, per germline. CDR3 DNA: TGTGCCAGCAGCGTAGGTGTAGATCCCGCAGATACGCAGTATTTT. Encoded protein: CASSVGVDPADTQYF.

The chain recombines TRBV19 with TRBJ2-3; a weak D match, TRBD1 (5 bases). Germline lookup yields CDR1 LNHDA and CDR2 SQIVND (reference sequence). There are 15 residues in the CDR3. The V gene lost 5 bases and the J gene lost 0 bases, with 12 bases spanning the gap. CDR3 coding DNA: TGTGCCAGTAGTCCCCCCCAGGGAAGCACAGATACGCAGTATTTT. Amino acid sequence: CASSPPQGSTDTQYF.

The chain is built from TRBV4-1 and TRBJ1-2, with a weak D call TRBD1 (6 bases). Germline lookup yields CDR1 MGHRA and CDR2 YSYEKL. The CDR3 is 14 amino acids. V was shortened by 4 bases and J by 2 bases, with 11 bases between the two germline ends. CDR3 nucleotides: TGCGCCAGCAGCCCCCCAACAGGGAACTATGGCTACACCTTC. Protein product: CASSPPTGNYGYTF.

DNA of the CDR3: TGTGCCATCAGTGAGTCGACAAGGGGGAACACTGAAGCTTTCTTT. Protein: CAISESTRGNTEAFF. V is TRBV10-3 and J is TRBJ1-1; tentatively, D is TRBD1 (5 bases). Trimming cost V 0 bases and J 1 base, with 9 bases left between them. Looked up from germline, CDR1 is ENHRY and CDR2 is SYGVKD. The CDR3 spans 15 residues.

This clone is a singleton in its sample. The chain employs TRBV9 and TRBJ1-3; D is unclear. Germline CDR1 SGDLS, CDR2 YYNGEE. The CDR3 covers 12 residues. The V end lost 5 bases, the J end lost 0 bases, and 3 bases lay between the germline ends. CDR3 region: CASRSSGNTIYF. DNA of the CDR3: TGTGCCAGCAGGAGCTCTGGAAACACCATATATTTT.

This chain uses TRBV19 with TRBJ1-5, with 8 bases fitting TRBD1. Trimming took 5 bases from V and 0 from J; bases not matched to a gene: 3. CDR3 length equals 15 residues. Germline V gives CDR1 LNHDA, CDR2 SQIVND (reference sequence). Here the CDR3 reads CASSPQGDSNQPQHF. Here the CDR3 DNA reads TGTGCCAGTAGTCCACAGGGGGATAGCAATCAGCCCCAGCATTTT.

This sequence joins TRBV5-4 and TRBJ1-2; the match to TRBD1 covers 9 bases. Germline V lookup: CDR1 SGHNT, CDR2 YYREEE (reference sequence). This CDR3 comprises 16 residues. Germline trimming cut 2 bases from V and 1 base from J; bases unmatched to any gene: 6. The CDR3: CASSFGQGIDNYGYTF. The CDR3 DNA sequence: TGTGCCAGCAGCTTCGGACAGGGGATTGATAACTATGGCTACACCTTC.

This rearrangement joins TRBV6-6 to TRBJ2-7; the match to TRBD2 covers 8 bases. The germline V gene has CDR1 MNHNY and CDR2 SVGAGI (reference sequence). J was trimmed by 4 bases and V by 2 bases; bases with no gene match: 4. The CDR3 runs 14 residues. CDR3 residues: CASSYPGGGYEQYF. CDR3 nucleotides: TGTGCCAGCAGTTACCCCGGGGGGGGGTACGAGCAGTACTTC.

The chain's CDR3 is CASSGRGQGEAFF. DNA for the CDR3: TGCGCCAGCAGCGGGCGTGGACAGGGGGAAGCTTTCTTT. The gene calls are TRBV5-1 and TRBJ1-1; 9 nucleotides line up with TRBD1. This CDR3 spans 13 amino acids. V shed 4 bases and J 8 bases; nucleotides not matched to a gene: 6. Germline CDR1 reads SGHRS; CDR2 reads YFSETQ.

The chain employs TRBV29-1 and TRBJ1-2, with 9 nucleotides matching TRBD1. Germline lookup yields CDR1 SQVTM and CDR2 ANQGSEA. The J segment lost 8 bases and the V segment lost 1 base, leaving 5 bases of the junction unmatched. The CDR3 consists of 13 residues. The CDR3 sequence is CSVEATGGEGYTF. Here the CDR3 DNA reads TGCAGCGTTGAAGCGACAGGGGGGGAAGGCTACACCTTC.

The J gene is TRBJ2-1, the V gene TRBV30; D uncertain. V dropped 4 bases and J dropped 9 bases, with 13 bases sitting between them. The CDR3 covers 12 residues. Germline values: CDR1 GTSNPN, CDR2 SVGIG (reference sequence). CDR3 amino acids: CAWIPNRGEQFF. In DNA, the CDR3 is TGTGCCTGGATCCCGAACCGCGGTGAGCAGTTCTTC.

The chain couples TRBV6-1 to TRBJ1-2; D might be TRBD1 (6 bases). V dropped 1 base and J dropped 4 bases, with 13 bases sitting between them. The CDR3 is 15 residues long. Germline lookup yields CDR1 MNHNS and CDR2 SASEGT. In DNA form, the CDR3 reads TGTGCCAGCAGTGAAGGAATGGGGGCGACCTATGGCTACACCTTC. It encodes CASSEGMGATYGYTF.

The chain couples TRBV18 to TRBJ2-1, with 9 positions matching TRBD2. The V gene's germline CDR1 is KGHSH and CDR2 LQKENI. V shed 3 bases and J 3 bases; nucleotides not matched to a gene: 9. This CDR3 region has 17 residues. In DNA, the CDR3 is TGTGCCAGCTCACCTTATGAAGGAGCGGGGGGCTACAATGAGCAGTTCTTC. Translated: CASSPYEGAGGYNEQFF.

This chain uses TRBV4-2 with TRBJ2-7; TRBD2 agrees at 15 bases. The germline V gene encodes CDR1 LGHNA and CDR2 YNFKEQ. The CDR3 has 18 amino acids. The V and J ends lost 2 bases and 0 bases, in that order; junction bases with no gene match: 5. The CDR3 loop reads CASSQSGTSGGSSYEQYF. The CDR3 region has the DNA TGTGCCAGCAGCCAATCCGGGACTAGCGGGGGGAGCTCCTACGAGCAGTACTTC.

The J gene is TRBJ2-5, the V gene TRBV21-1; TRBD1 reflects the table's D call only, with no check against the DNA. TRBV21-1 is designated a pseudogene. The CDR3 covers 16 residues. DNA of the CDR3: TGTGCCAGCAGCAAAAGGCGGTTGCAGGGGAAAGAGACCCAGTACTTC. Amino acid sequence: CASSKRRLQGKETQYF.

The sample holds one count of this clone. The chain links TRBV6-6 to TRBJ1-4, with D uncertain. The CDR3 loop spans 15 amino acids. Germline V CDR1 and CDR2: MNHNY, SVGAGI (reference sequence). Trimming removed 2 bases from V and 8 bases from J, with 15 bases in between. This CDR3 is CASSYRPGLNEKLFF. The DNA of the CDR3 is TGTGCCAGCAGTTACAGGCCGGGATTGAACGAAAAACTGTTTTTT.